The clone carrying this T cell receptor (beta chain) was picked up many times. The target antigen is unknown. Healthy Caucasians made up all donors. This sample is drawn from a study of identical twins. Notes on the study in general: For out-of-frame beta sequences, excess twin sharing was weaker. The models gave estimates that fell short of the out-of-frame TCR alpha sharing seen in monozygotic twins.

CDR3 length: 13 residues. V lost 2 bases, J lost 5 bases, and 7 bases lay in between. A universal primer binding site was introduced by template switching. The final cDNA contained unique molecular identifiers. One entry per CDR3 protein results from TCRdb running MiXCR on the 5' RACE reads. The repertoire holds about 100,000 distinct CDR3 sequences, 5.9% seen once, with more than 10% in the top ten. The sequenced sample was memory T cells sorted from blood. This clonotype was obtained from a woman in her 50s in good health. This chain joins TRBV12-3 or TRBV12-4 and TRBJ2-4; D gene unclear. CDR3 sequence: CASSLRPQNIQYF. The CDR3 DNA follows: TGTGCCAGCAGTTTACGGCCTCAAAACATTCAGTACTTC.